This TCR beta chain was identified during a study of cytomegalovirus exposure and HLA in healthy donors. Whole-study results and caveats: Cytomegalovirus-associated TCR beta chains were listed, numbering more than 150.

Healthy bone marrow donors made up the donor group. Both 60 Vbeta primers and 13 Jbeta primers went into the PCR. Profiled with immunoSEQ multiplex PCR; TCRdb holds only in-frame clones, not every one. The sample carries some 150,000 clones, approximately 80% recorded once. Of note for this clone: Its antigen is undetermined.

The receptor's source is a man in his late teens or twenties in good health and CMV-seropositive. Sequences were obtained from PBMCs.

This CDR3 reads CASAFTERNEQFF. CDR3 nucleotide sequence: TGTGCCAGCGCCTTTACGGAGCGGAATGAGCAGTTCTTC. V is TRBV6-4 and J is TRBJ2-1; D may be TRBD2 (5 bases). Germline CDR1 reads MRHNA; CDR2 reads SNTAGT. The CDR3 is 13 residues long. The V end lost 8 bases, the J end lost 7 bases, and 15 bases lay between the germline ends.